The clone carrying this T cell receptor beta chain was seen just once. These data originate in a study of control samples from healthy donors and cancer patients. Germline CDR1 and CDR2: LGHNA and YSLEER. The CDR3 has 15 amino acids. With 3 bases clipped from V and 1 base from J, the junction kept 4 bases outside the gene matches. The protocol was immunoSEQ multiplex PCR, while the TCRdb copy is restricted to in-frame clones and leaves out a portion. The profile shows approximately 100,000 clones, around 85% of them singletons. The sample comprised PBMCs. The receptor comes from a man in his 70s with lung cancer. This sequence joins TRBV4-3 and TRBJ1-1, with 8 bases that match TRBD1. In DNA form, the CDR3 reads TGCGCCAGCAGCCAGACAGGGGACACGAACACTGAAGCTTTCTTT. Amino acids: CASSQTGDTNTEAFF.